This TCR beta chain is from a study of blood T cell repertoires in COVID-19. Study at large: The samples span acute and convalescent COVID-19 from the United States, Italy and Spain. PBMCs, B-cell-depleted T cells, or T cells provided the cDNA or gDNA that made up the material.

While infection was still active, Seattle patients were enrolled and then followed longitudinally. Repertoires were generated with immunoSEQ multiplex PCR, while TCRdb's copy carries only in-frame clones and drops some. The table lists hundreds of thousands of clones, about 88% of them singletons. Per the germline V gene, CDR1 is SGHTA and CDR2 is FQGTGA. This CDR3 has 14 residues. Trimming stripped 4 bases from V and 4 bases from J, with 10 bases between. Source material: peripheral blood. The chain carries TRBV7-3 and TRBJ2-2; D gene uncertain. The clonotype was recovered from a woman under 40 with COVID-19, enrolled during active disease. The CDR3 DNA reads as TGTGCCAGCAGCTCCGGAGCCACCACCGGGGAGCTGTTTTTT. Amino acid sequence: CASSSGATTGELFF.